Following are 18 T cell receptor beta chains from one sample sequenced in a study of T cells in Graves' hyperthyroidism and ophthalmopathy. The CDR3 regions of TCR beta were amplified from RNA transcripts. The HTBI set primed first-round TCR CDR3 RT-PCR. TCRdb passed the multiplex PCR reads through MiXCR, listing each CDR3 protein once. Of about 700,000 distinct CDR3 sequences detected, around 13% appear once; the ten largest clones hold roughly 10%. The material sequenced was blood. The receptors here all came from a woman between 18 and 29 years old with Graves' hyperthyroidism.

This clonotype was recorded many times. The V and J genes are TRBV28 and TRBJ2-3; 9 positions match TRBD2. CDR3 size: 16 residues. Germline V CDR1 and CDR2: MDHEN, SYDVKM. With 6 bases clipped from V and 0 bases from J, the junction kept 7 bases outside the gene matches. The CDR3 DNA reads as TGTGCCAGCAGACGACTAGCGGTGACTAGCACAGATACGCAGTATTTT. It encodes CASRRLAVTSTDTQYF.

In this sample, this clonotype turned up many times. This rearrangement joins TRBV7-2 to TRBJ2-5; TRBD2 is a possible D gene (7 bases). Germline V lookup: CDR1 SGHTA, CDR2 FQGNSA. The CDR3 totals 14 residues. Trimming cost V 5 bases and J 1 base, with 11 bases left between them. In nucleotides, the CDR3 is TGTGCCAGCAGCCCGGCGGGGGCCCAAGAGACCCAGTACTTC. This codes for CASSPAGAQETQYF.

This clonotype turned up a few times. An end of the junction does not agree with germline; a read error may underlie this. The rearrangement uses TRBV28 and TRBJ2-7; D might be TRBD1 (6 bases). CDR1 is MDHEN and CDR2 is SYDVKM in the germline V gene. The CDR3 covers 15 residues. The CDR3 DNA sequence: TGTGCCAGCAGTTTAAGCGCGACAGGCGCTAACGAGCGGTACTTC. Translating gives CASSLSATGANERYF.

This clonotype was recorded at least ten times. V usage is TRBV6-1 and J usage is TRBJ1-2; D uncertain. Germline CDR1 MNHNS, CDR2 SASEGT. V was cut by 1 base and J by 4 bases, with 16 bases left in between. The CDR3 is 16 amino acids. CDR3 DNA: TGTGCCAGCAGTGAAGAAAATAACAGCCTTGTCTATGGCTACACCTTC. It encodes CASSEENNSLVYGYTF.

This clonotype has a count of ten or more. The rearrangement joins TRBV19 to TRBJ1-1; perhaps TRBD1 as D (6 bases). Germline values: CDR1 LNHDA, CDR2 SQIVND (reference sequence). This CDR3 comprises 15 residues. The V gene lost 5 bases and the J gene lost 6 bases, with 19 bases spanning the gap. The CDR3: CASSPGGARGPEAFF. The CDR3 region has the DNA TGTGCCAGTAGTCCCGGGGGGGCCCGGGGCCCTGAAGCTTTCTTT. Supplemented by reference TRBV19 and TRBJ1-1, the full variable domain reads DGGITQSPKYLFRKEGQNVTLSCEQNLNHDAMYWYRQDPGQGLRLIYYSQIVNDFQKGDIAEGYSVSREKKESFPLTVTSAQKNPTAFYLCASSPGGARGPEAFFGQGTRLTVV.

This clonotype was found many times. J is TRBJ2-3 and V is TRBV12-3 or TRBV12-4, with TRBD2 matching over 13 bases. The CDR3 has 16 amino acids. The trim removed 5 bases at V and 5 bases at J, leaving 7 bases unmatched. The CDR3 loop reads CASSPWTSGSLDTQYF. The CDR3 nucleotides are TGTGCCAGCAGTCCTTGGACTAGCGGGAGTCTAGATACGCAGTATTTT.

This clonotype was seen more than once but under ten times. The final CDR3 position lacks the conserved phenylalanine or tryptophan, pointing to a likely read error. The V call is TRBV3-1, the J call TRBJ2-7, with TRBD1 matching 7 bases. With V trimmed by 4 bases and J by 7 bases, 7 bases remained unmatched. The CDR3 consists of 13 residues. Germline-derived CDR1 and CDR2 are LGHDT and YNNKEL (reference sequence). The CDR3 sequence is CASSRDREREQYL. CDR3 DNA: TGTGCCAGCAGCCGTGACAGGGAACGGGAGCAGTACCTC.

The V gene is TRBV7-2, the J gene TRBJ2-3, with D possibly matching TRBD2 (5 bases). Germline V gene data show CDR1 as SGHTA and CDR2 as FQGNSA. This CDR3 spans 17 amino acids. With 5 bases removed from V and 6 bases from J, the gap between germline ends came to 24 bases. The CDR3 sequence: CASSHTKFGAGVDTQYF. CDR3 DNA sequence: TGTGCCAGCAGCCATACTAAGTTTGGTGCCGGGGTGGATACGCAGTATTTT. Combining the CDR3 with reference TRBV7-2 and TRBJ2-3 gives the whole variable domain GAGVSQSPSNKVTEKGKDVELRCDPISGHTALYWYRQSLGQGLEFLIYFQGNSAPDKSGLPSDRFSAERTGGSVSTLTIQRTQQEDSAVYLCASSHTKFGAGVDTQYFGPGTRLTVL.

This clonotype was detected only a few times. The J gene is TRBJ2-5, the V gene TRBV12-3 or TRBV12-4; D remains unclear. The CDR3 has 13 residues. V lost 5 bases to trimming and J lost 7 bases, with 14 bases between them. The CDR3 nucleotides read TGTGCCAGCAGTCCCCCCGTGGCGGCGACCCAGTACTTC. As protein: CASSPPVAATQYF.

This clonotype appeared many times. The chain links TRBV24-1 to TRBJ2-3, with D tentatively TRBD1 (6 bases). Trimming left V 9 bases short and J 2 bases short, with 17 bases between. Looked up from germline, CDR1 is KGHDR and CDR2 is SFDVKD. The CDR3 is 15 amino acids. CDR3 DNA sequence: TGTGCCACCGGCTCGGACAAGGGGGACACAGATACGCAGTATTTT. Translation gives CATGSDKGDTDTQYF.

At least ten counts were recorded for this clonotype. The chain is built from TRBV28 and TRBJ2-5; D is unresolved. The CDR3 covers 14 residues. The germline V gene has CDR1 MDHEN and CDR2 SYDVKM. The V end was cut by 5 bases, the J end by 7 bases, with 17 bases between. This chain's CDR3 is CASSPRVAQWTQYF. The CDR3 DNA sequence: TGTGCCAGCAGTCCACGGGTAGCTCAGTGGACCCAGTACTTC.

Many counts were recorded for this clonotype. The chain recombines TRBV11-3 with TRBJ2-7, with D perhaps TRBD1 or TRBD2 (6 bases each). The V end was cut by 8 bases, the J end by 4 bases, with 21 bases between. This CDR3 comprises 15 residues. Germline loops: CDR1 SGHNT, CDR2 YENEEA. The CDR3 sequence is CASQPRPGGQYEQYF. CDR3 nucleotide sequence: TGTGCCAGCCAGCCCCGCCCTGGGGGGCAGTACGAGCAGTACTTC.

This clonotype occurred many times. This chain connects TRBV20-1 to TRBJ2-1, with 7 bases aligning to TRBD2. With V trimmed by 6 bases and J by 7 bases, 6 bases remained unmatched. The CDR3 length is 12 residues. The germline gives CDR1 DFQATT, CDR2 SNEGSKA (reference sequence). The CDR3 DNA reads as TGCAGTGCCATCCGGACTAGAAATGAGCAGTTCTTC. Protein product: CSAIRTRNEQFF.

This clonotype appeared many times. The chain recombines TRBV28 with TRBJ2-1; D may be TRBD1 (5 bases). The germline gives CDR1 MDHEN, CDR2 SYDVKM. Trimming removed 8 bases at V and 0 bases at J, with 17 bases between. The CDR3 has 16 residues. This chain's CDR3 is CASGAATYSSYNEQFF. CDR3 DNA sequence: TGTGCCAGCGGGGCAGCTACCTACAGCTCCTACAATGAGCAGTTCTTC.

This clonotype was recorded at least ten times. The V and J genes are TRBV7-9 and TRBJ2-1; 8 bases agree with TRBD2. Trimming at V came to 4 bases and at J to 2 bases, leaving 4 bases not matched to a gene. The V gene's germline CDR1 is SEHNR and CDR2 FQNEAQ (reference sequence). There are 15 residues in the CDR3. CDR3 nucleotide sequence: TGTGCCAGCAGCTCCCCTAGCGGGCCCTACAATGAGCAGTTCTTC. Its protein product is CASSSPSGPYNEQFF.

J is TRBJ1-1 and V is TRBV4-3; unclear D gene. V lost 0 bases and J lost 1, with 6 bases in between. Germline lookup yields CDR1 LGHNA and CDR2 YSLEER. CDR3 length: 14 residues. The CDR3 protein is CASSQENGNTEAFF. CDR3 in DNA: TGCGCCAGCAGCCAAGAGAACGGGAACACTGAAGCTTTCTTT.

CDR3 coding DNA: TGTGCCAGCAGCTTGTTCTCTGAACTGTTCTCTGGAAACACCATATATTTT. The encoded protein is CASSLFSELFSGNTIYF. V and J are TRBV5-6 and TRBJ1-3; unclear D gene. The CDR3 has 17 amino acids. Germline-derived CDR1 and CDR2 are SGHDT and YYEEEE. Trimming left V 1 base short and J 0 bases short, with 14 bases between.

This clonotype was seen a few times. The chain recombines TRBV11-2 with TRBJ2-1; TRBD2 agrees at 8 bases. Germline lookup yields CDR1 SGHAT and CDR2 FQNNGV. V shed 6 bases and J 3 bases; nucleotides not matched to a gene: 10. The CDR3 has 16 residues. The CDR3 DNA is TGTGCCAGCAGATCTTACCGGGAGGGCCGCTACAATGAGCAGTTCTTC. Amino acid sequence: CASRSYREGRYNEQFF. The complete variable domain, with remaining parts taken from reference TRBV11-2 and TRBJ2-1, reads EAGVAQSPRYKIIEKRQSVAFWCNPISGHATLYWYQQILGQGPKLLIQFQNNGVVDDSQLPKDRFSAERLKGVDSTLKIQPAKLEDSAVYLCASRSYREGRYNEQFFGPGTRLTVL.